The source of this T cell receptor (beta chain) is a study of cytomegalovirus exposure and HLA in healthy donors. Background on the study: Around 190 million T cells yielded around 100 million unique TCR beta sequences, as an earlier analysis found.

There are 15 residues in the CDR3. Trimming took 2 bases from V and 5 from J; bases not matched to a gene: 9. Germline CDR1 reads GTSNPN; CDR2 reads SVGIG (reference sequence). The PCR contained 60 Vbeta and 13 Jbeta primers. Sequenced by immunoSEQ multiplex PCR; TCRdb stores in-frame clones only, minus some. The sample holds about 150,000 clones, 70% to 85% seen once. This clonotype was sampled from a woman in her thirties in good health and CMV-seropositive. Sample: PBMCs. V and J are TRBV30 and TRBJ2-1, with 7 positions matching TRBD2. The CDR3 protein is CAWSSRDYYDNEQFF. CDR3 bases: TGTGCCTGGAGTTCCCGGGACTACTACGACAATGAGCAGTTCTTC.